Sequencing of this T cell receptor beta chain was carried out in a study of T cell responses to AZD1222 COVID-19 vaccine. This CDR3 contains 16 residues. Measured with immunoSEQ multiplex PCR; TCRdb has only the in-frame clones, and not every one. Altogether around 120,000 clones are present, just under 95% being singletons, with the ten largest covering 0.9% to 1.4%. The TCR was taken from an adult who received the AZD1222 COVID-19 vaccine. The sequencing here drew on peripheral blood, taken 28 days after the second AZD1222 dose. The rearrangement joins TRBV21-1 to TRBJ2-1; TRBD1, the D gene given by the table, was not confirmed from the DNA. TRBV21-1 is annotated as a pseudogene. This chain's CDR3 is CASSKGTGSRDTEQFF. For the CDR3, the DNA is TGTGCCAGCAGCAAAGGGACAGGGTCGAGAGATACGGAGCAGTTCTTC.